A single sample is the source of the 22 T cell receptor beta chains below, sequenced in a study of CD8+ T cells in alopecia areata. Reverse transcription of extracted RNA yielded cDNA, which provided the sequencing template. Libraries were prepared by immunoSEQ multiplex PCR; TCRdb keeps only in-frame clonotypes and omits some of them. The sample carries approximately 120,000 clones, around 48% recorded once. Input material: NKG2D-low CD8+ T cells sorted from blood. These receptor sequences come from a human donor with alopecia areata.

The chain has TRBV29-1 and TRBJ1-1, with D unresolved. V lost 6 bases and J 0 bases, leaving 14 bases between the germline ends. The CDR3 is 14 residues long. Per germline, CDR1 SQVTM and CDR2 ANQGSEA. CDR3 sequence: CSVQERNLNTEAFF. Here the CDR3 DNA reads TGCAGCGTACAAGAGAGAAACTTGAACACTGAAGCTTTCTTT.

This chain links TRBV9 with TRBJ2-1, with TRBD2 identical over 8 bases. The ends lost 0 bases at V and 10 bases at J; junction bases unmatched: 6. The germline gives CDR1 SGDLS, CDR2 YYNGEE. CDR3 length: 14 amino acids. The CDR3 DNA sequence: TGTGCCAGCAGCGTAGGGGGTAGCGGGAACGAGCAGTTCTTC. This encodes CASSVGGSGNEQFF.

The V and J genes are TRBV27 and TRBJ2-7; D uncertain. The CDR3 is made up of 13 amino acids. Germline V gene lookup returns CDR1 MNHEY and CDR2 SMNVEV (reference sequence). V shed 8 bases and J shed 2 bases, with 13 bases lying between them. The CDR3 DNA reads TGTGCCAGCGGCCCAGAGGAAGCCTACGAGCAGTACTTC. The encoded protein is CASGPEEAYEQYF.

This rearrangement joins TRBV29-1 to TRBJ2-5; D is tentatively TRBD1 or TRBD2 (5 bases each). Trimming left V 0 bases short and J 6 bases short, with 23 bases between. Germline CDR1 and CDR2: SQVTM and ANQGSEA. This CDR3 comprises 17 residues. The CDR3 region is CSVEDRDRDLSGQTQYF. DNA of the CDR3: TGCAGCGTTGAAGATCGTGATAGGGACCTGTCCGGGCAGACCCAGTACTTC.

This clone was counted between two and nine times. The rearrangement joins TRBV29-1 to TRBJ2-1; 12 nucleotides match TRBD2. Germline V gene sequence: CDR1 SQVTM, CDR2 ANQGSEA. CDR3 length equals 20 residues. V shed 5 bases, J shed 0 bases, and the junction held 17 bases outside the gene matches. The CDR3 bases are TGCAGCGTTTGGGGGGGAACCGGGACTAGCGGGTTGAGCTCCTACAATGAGCAGTTCTTC. It yields the protein CSVWGGTGTSGLSSYNEQFF.

The rearrangement joins TRBV29-1 to TRBJ2-5; D is uncertain. The CDR3 sequence is 11 residues long. The V end was cut by 5 bases, the J end by 5 bases, with 9 bases between. Germline V gives CDR1 SQVTM, CDR2 ANQGSEA. DNA for the CDR3: TGCAGCGTTCCGTCTGCGGAGACCCAGTACTTC. It codes for CSVPSAETQYF.

The CDR3 nucleotides read TGTGCCAGCAGCGTAGACACAGAAGAAGCTTTCTTT. It is translated as CASSVDTEEAFF. The genes are TRBV9 and TRBJ1-1; D is uncertain. Germline V gene data show CDR1 as SGDLS and CDR2 as YYNGEE. Deletions cut 0 bases from V and 8 bases from J, with 8 bases between. The CDR3 totals 12 residues.

The chain recombines TRBV2 with TRBJ2-7; 9 bases fit TRBD2. The CDR3 runs to 15 residues. Germline V gives CDR1 SNHLY, CDR2 FYNNEI. V was pared by 9 bases and J by 3 bases, with 12 bases of the junction left unmatched. The CDR3 region is CARRIYTAGGYEQYF. For the CDR3, the DNA is TGTGCCAGAAGGATTTACACAGCGGGGGGCTACGAGCAGTACTTC.

The chain combines TRBV4-2 with TRBJ1-2; 7 bases agree with TRBD1. This CDR3 contains 14 residues. Germline CDR1 LGHNA, CDR2 YNFKEQ. Germline trimming cut 0 bases from V and 8 bases from J; bases unmatched to any gene: 6. CDR3 sequence reads: CASSQEDRDLGYTF. The CDR3 DNA is TGTGCCAGCAGCCAAGAAGACAGGGACCTCGGCTACACCTTC.

The chain has TRBV6-4 and TRBJ1-5; D remains ambiguous. CDR1 is MRHNA, CDR2 SNTAGT, per germline. The CDR3 spans 15 residues. V was clipped by 0 bases and J by 2 bases, with 8 bases between them. Here the CDR3 reads CASSDSIVRNQPQHF. CDR3 nucleotide sequence: TGTGCCAGCAGTGACTCGATAGTTCGCAATCAGCCCCAGCATTTT.

This clone was observed a single time. V and J are TRBV7-6 and TRBJ2-2, with 8 bases aligning to TRBD2. CDR3 length: 16 residues. The germline CDR1 and CDR2 sequences are SGHVS and FNYEAQ. V trimming: 4 bases; J trimming: 0 bases; junction bases outside the gene matches: 4. The CDR3 protein is CASSSPGGANTGELFF. The CDR3 coding sequence is TGTGCCAGCAGCTCGCCGGGGGGGGCGAACACCGGGGAGCTGTTTTTT.

As for this clone: Different DNA sequences within this sample yield the same CDR3. This rearrangement joins TRBV6-5 to TRBJ1-1; D is undetermined. The CDR3 has 12 residues. From germline, CDR1 is MNHEY and CDR2 SVGAGI. V was clipped by 2 bases and J by 3 bases, with 4 bases between them. In DNA, the CDR3 is TGTGCCAGCAGTTACGGGGACACTGAAGCTTTCTTT. Protein: CASSYGDTEAFF.

This clone turned up a few times. The chain carries TRBV4-1 and TRBJ2-3; D might be TRBD2 (5 bases). The CDR3 has 15 amino acids. Germline lookup yields CDR1 MGHRA and CDR2 YSYEKL. Trimming cost V 3 bases and J 3 bases, with 13 bases left between them. CDR3 loop: CASSQGREMTDTQYF. The CDR3 DNA follows: TGCGCCAGCAGCCAGGGCCGGGAAATGACAGATACGCAGTATTTT.

Worth noting for this clone: The final CDR3 position lacks the conserved phenylalanine or tryptophan, pointing to a likely read error. The DNA is left out, because the CDR3 cannot be placed on it with certainty; the CDR3 is given as TCRdb lists it. The chain joins TRBV6-5 to TRBJ1-6. The germline gives CDR1 MNHEY, CDR2 SVGAGI. The CDR3 region is 13 residues in length, termini included. The CDR3 here is CASSASGPVSPLL.

Here the CDR3 reads CASSPGSSNTEAFF. In nucleotides, the CDR3 is TGTGCCAGCAGCCCCGGGTCCTCGAACACTGAAGCTTTCTTT. This rearrangement joins TRBV5-6 to TRBJ1-1; no reliable D call. V lost 4 bases, J lost 1 base, and 11 bases lay in between. CDR1 is SGHDT, CDR2 YYEEEE, per germline. CDR3 length equals 14 residues. The full variable domain, its missing parts supplied by reference TRBV5-6 and TRBJ1-1, is DAGVTQSPTHLIKTRGQQVTLRCSPKSGHDTVSWYQQALGQGPQFIFQYYEEEERQRGNFPDRFSGHQFPNYSSELNVNALLLGDSALYLCASSPGSSNTEAFFGQGTRLTVV.

The chain employs TRBV2 and TRBJ1-6; 8 bases are shared with TRBD1. V dropped 0 bases and J dropped 4; count of bases not matched to a gene: 2. Looked up from germline, CDR1 is SNHLY and CDR2 is FYNNEI. The CDR3 covers 16 residues. The CDR3 DNA sequence: TGTGCCAGCAGTGAAGCGGGGACAGGATATAATTCACCCCTCCACTTT. This sequence encodes CASSEAGTGYNSPLHF.

This clone showed up just a few times. The CDR3: CASSGRTASQYF. The CDR3 region has the DNA TGTGCCAGCAGTGGACGGACAGCCAGTCAGTATTTT. The chain joins TRBV27 to TRBJ2-3, with D possibly matching TRBD1 (6 bases). V lost 5 bases to trimming and J lost 12 bases, with 15 bases between them. Germline V gene data show CDR1 as MNHEY and CDR2 as SMNVEV (reference sequence). CDR3 length: 12 residues.

The chain uses TRBV11-2 and TRBJ1-2; TRBD1 agrees at 8 bases. J was trimmed by 8 bases and V by 5 bases; bases with no gene match: 13. This CDR3 comprises 15 residues. The germline CDR1 and CDR2 sequences are SGHAT and FQNNGV. In DNA, the CDR3 is TGTGCCAGCAGCACGCTATTGGGACAGGCCTTGGGCTACACCTTC. It encodes CASSTLLGQALGYTF.

The chain has TRBV29-1 and TRBJ2-2; D call uncertain. Deletions cut 6 bases from V and 7 bases from J, with 12 bases between. Germline CDR1 SQVTM, CDR2 ANQGSEA. This CDR3 spans 12 amino acids. The CDR3 coding sequence is TGCAGCGTCCTCAGAGTTGACGGGGAGCTGTTTTTT. Protein product: CSVLRVDGELFF.

The J gene is TRBJ1-4, the V gene TRBV5-1; unclear D gene. The germline V gene encodes CDR1 SGHRS and CDR2 YFSETQ. The CDR3 contains 14 residues. V was clipped by 2 bases and J by 5 bases, with 10 bases between them. The chain's CDR3 is CASSFDGPNEKLFF. As DNA, the CDR3 is TGCGCCAGCAGCTTCGACGGTCCGAATGAAAAACTGTTTTTT.

The rearrangement uses TRBV29-1 and TRBJ1-3, with D uncertain. V lost 4 bases and J lost 2, with 9 bases in between. CDR3 length equals 13 residues. Germline loops: CDR1 SQVTM, CDR2 ANQGSEA. Here the CDR3 reads CSVAAGTGNTIYF. CDR3 bases: TGCAGCGTTGCTGCAGGAACTGGAAACACCATATATTTT.

This clone turned up a few times. The V and J genes are TRBV29-1 and TRBJ1-1, with D possibly matching TRBD1 (5 bases). The ends were cut back, 5 bases at V and 1 base at J, with 5 bases in the middle. Germline V lookup: CDR1 SQVTM, CDR2 ANQGSEA. The CDR3 covers 11 residues. The CDR3 coding sequence is TGCAGCGTTCAGGGGAACACTGAAGCTTTCTTT. Translation gives CSVQGNTEAFF.